Detailed here is one TCR beta chain. Its specificity is not known. Relative to the germline gene, one junction end is altered; a read error may explain this. The repertoire was sequenced with immunoSEQ multiplex PCR; TCRdb's copy has only in-frame clones and lacks some. Of roughly 60,000 clones listed, 95% to 96% are singletons. This specimen belongs to a study of cytomegalovirus exposure and HLA in healthy donors. Study-wide results and caveats: Per published reports, the classifier diagnosed cytomegalovirus status with high specificity and sensitivity. Roughly 170 TCR beta chains were listed as cytomegalovirus-associated. The majority of TCR sequences were rare, yet some public TCRs appeared in many donors.

This CDR3 contains 16 residues. Germline loops: CDR1 ENHRY, CDR2 SYGVKD. The chain uses TRBV10-3 and TRBJ2-7, with 7 bases that match TRBD2. Input material: PBMCs. This TCR came from a man between 18 and 35 years old in good health and CMV-seronegative. The DNA for the CDR3 is TGTGCCATCAGTGAGTCGGGTTGGGAGGGCTCCCACGAGCAGTACTTC. Its protein product is CAISESGWEGSHEQYF.